The 20 T cell receptor beta chains reported below all come from one sample, sequenced in a study of cytomegalovirus exposure and HLA in healthy donors. This table comes from immunoSEQ multiplex PCR, and its TCRdb copy is limited to in-frame clones, with some not included. The sample shows 250,000 to 350,000 clones, 75% to 90% of them seen only once. The material sequenced was PBMCs. All receptors derive from a woman in her twenties or thirties in good health and CMV-seropositive.

The chain couples TRBV5-4 to TRBJ2-4, with TRBD2 as a possible D gene (6 bases). The germline V gene has CDR1 SGHNT and CDR2 YYREEE (reference sequence). The CDR3 is made up of 16 amino acids. V lost 3 bases to trimming and J lost 6 bases, with 19 bases between them. CDR3 in DNA: TGTGCCAGCAGCTCCCGACTAGAAGGTGTGGGAAACATTCAGTACTTC. Translating it yields CASSSRLEGVGNIQYF.

The chain joins TRBV9 to TRBJ2-7; D remains ambiguous. Germline CDR1 SGDLS, CDR2 YYNGEE. The CDR3 loop spans 15 amino acids. V lost 2 bases and J 2 bases, leaving 14 bases between the germline ends. The CDR3 sequence: CASSVSSSATYEQYF. CDR3 nucleotides: TGTGCCAGCAGCGTTTCGTCAAGTGCGACCTACGAGCAGTACTTC.

The CDR3 loop is CASSLAPGGRDGYTF. The DNA of the CDR3 is TGTGCCAGCAGCTTAGCGCCCGGAGGGAGGGATGGCTACACCTTC. The chain joins TRBV7-8 to TRBJ1-2; no reliable D call. Germline lookup yields CDR1 SGHVS and CDR2 FQNEAQ. The germline V and J ends were trimmed by 0 bases and 6 bases, with 14 bases remaining between them. The CDR3 runs 15 residues.

V and J are TRBV28 and TRBJ2-7; 8 nucleotides agree with TRBD1. V gave up 7 bases and J gave up 5 bases; unmatched junction bases: 10. The CDR3 covers 14 residues. Germline CDR1 and CDR2: MDHEN and SYDVKM. The CDR3 region has the DNA TGTGCCAGCAAAGCAGGGGGCGATTTAAACGAGCAGTACTTC. Encoded protein: CASKAGGDLNEQYF.

The chain carries TRBV7-2 and TRBJ2-7; no clear D. V dropped 6 bases and J dropped 0 bases, with 12 bases sitting between them. The CDR3 runs to 14 residues. Germline assignment: CDR1 SGHTA and CDR2 FQGNSA. The CDR3 DNA reads as TGTGCCAGCAGTCTTATCTCCACCTCCTACGAGCAGTACTTC. Protein: CASSLISTSYEQYF.

The gene calls are TRBV5-1 and TRBJ2-3; TRBD1 matches at 8 bases. V gave up 4 bases and J gave up 1 base; unmatched junction bases: 8. There are 16 residues in the CDR3. The germline gives CDR1 SGHRS, CDR2 YFSETQ. In DNA form, the CDR3 reads TGCGCCAGCAGCCAAACCCAGACAGGGGGCACAGATACGCAGTATTTT. Translating gives CASSQTQTGGTDTQYF.

The chain employs TRBV18 and TRBJ1-2, with D maybe TRBD1 (5 bases). V dropped 2 bases and J dropped 8 bases, with 15 bases sitting between them. CDR3 size: 14 residues. Germline V gene data show CDR1 as KGHSH and CDR2 as LQKENI. The CDR3 spells CASSPLDTFEGYTF. The CDR3, as DNA: TGTGCCAGCTCACCATTGGACACCTTCGAGGGCTACACCTTC.

The genes are TRBV27 and TRBJ2-1; tentatively, D is TRBD1 (6 bases). The V and J ends lost 5 bases and 1 base respectively, with 15 bases between them. From germline, CDR1 is MNHEY and CDR2 SMNVEV (reference sequence). The CDR3 sequence is 16 residues long. CDR3 DNA: TGTGCCAGCAGTGCAGCTCAGGGGCAATCCTACAATGAGCAGTTCTTC. This gives the protein CASSAAQGQSYNEQFF.

This sequence joins TRBV5-6 and TRBJ2-1; no clear D gene. Germline V gene sequence: CDR1 SGHDT, CDR2 YYEEEE. The CDR3 loop spans 14 amino acids. The V end lost 5 bases, the J end lost 4 bases, and 13 bases lay between the germline ends. CDR3 sequence reads: CASRSIERYNEQFF. The CDR3 bases are TGTGCCAGCAGAAGTATCGAACGTTACAATGAGCAGTTCTTC.

The rearrangement links TRBV27 to TRBJ2-1, with a weak D call TRBD1 (5 bases). The germline V and J ends were trimmed by 8 bases and 5 bases, with 16 bases remaining between them. The CDR3 is made up of 14 amino acids. CDR1 is MNHEY and CDR2 is SMNVEV in the germline V gene (reference sequence). The CDR3 region has the DNA TGTGCCAGCCAACTAAACAGGCTGAACAATGAGCAGTTCTTC. This translates into CASQLNRLNNEQFF.

The rearrangement uses TRBV5-4 and TRBJ1-1; a weak D match, TRBD1 (5 bases). V was pared by 2 bases and J by 9 bases, with 11 bases between. Germline CDR1 reads SGHNT; CDR2 reads YYREEE (reference sequence). The CDR3 spans 12 residues. In nucleotides, the CDR3 is TGTGCCAGCAGCTTAGACAGACTCCAAGCTTTCTTT. Translation: CASSLDRLQAFF.

The chain has TRBV6-1 and TRBJ1-5; no clear D. V gave up 6 bases and J gave up 5 bases, with 14 bases separating them. The CDR3 has 14 amino acids. The germline CDR1 and CDR2 sequences are MNHNS and SASEGT. Here the CDR3 DNA reads TGTGCCAGCAGCGCAAACACCCTTGATCAGCCCCAGCATTTT. Translated, it gives CASSANTLDQPQHF.

This chain joins TRBV30 and TRBJ2-5, with no clear D. The germline V and J ends were trimmed by 4 bases and 5 bases, with 17 bases remaining between them. Germline V lookup: CDR1 GTSNPN, CDR2 SVGIG (reference sequence). The CDR3 totals 14 residues. The CDR3 here is CAWTALGPMETQYF. The CDR3 coding sequence is TGTGCCTGGACTGCCCTCGGGCCGATGGAGACCCAGTACTTC.

This chain uses TRBV29-1 with TRBJ2-1; tentatively, D is TRBD1 (6 bases). This CDR3 contains 13 residues. From germline, CDR1 is SQVTM and CDR2 ANQGSEA. Trimming shortened V by 2 bases and J by 9 bases, and 14 bases separated the two germline ends. For the CDR3, the DNA is TGCAGCGTTGAAAACAGGGTCCTAGGTGAGCAGTTCTTC. This encodes CSVENRVLGEQFF.

The chain links TRBV29-1 to TRBJ1-5, with a weak D call TRBD1 (6 bases). The CDR3 is 14 amino acids. Germline values: CDR1 SQVTM, CDR2 ANQGSEA. The V end was cut by 3 bases, the J end by 0 bases, with 9 bases between. CDR3 loop: CSVDSGDSNQPQHF. The CDR3 DNA reads TGCAGCGTTGATTCAGGGGATAGCAATCAGCCCCAGCATTTT.

This clone came up a few times. The chain carries TRBV6-1 and TRBJ1-5, with TRBD1 as a possible D gene (5 bases). Trimming pared 3 bases from V and 7 bases from J, leaving 13 bases between. Germline V gives CDR1 MNHNS, CDR2 SASEGT. This CDR3 is built from 14 residues. CDR3 in amino acids: CASSDQGGRQPQHF. The DNA of the CDR3 is TGTGCCAGCAGTGACCAGGGAGGAAGGCAGCCCCAGCATTTT.

The rearrangement uses TRBV19 and TRBJ1-1; D unclear. V was cut by 6 bases and J by 11 bases, with 10 bases left in between. Germline CDR1 reads LNHDA; CDR2 reads SQIVND (reference sequence). The CDR3 length is 10 residues. This CDR3 reads CASRILYAFF. Written as DNA, the CDR3 is TGTGCCAGTAGAATACTGTACGCTTTCTTT.

The chain links TRBV7-6 to TRBJ1-1, with TRBD1 matching over 9 bases. V was clipped by 2 bases and J by 4 bases; unmatched bases: 5. CDR1 and CDR2 from the germline V gene are SGHVS and FNYEAQ. The CDR3 length is 15 residues. Here the CDR3 DNA reads TGTGCCAGCAGCTTAAGGGGACAGGGCCGCACTGAAGCTTTCTTT. Its translation is CASSLRGQGRTEAFF.

The chain combines TRBV30 with TRBJ2-7, with D unresolved. V shed 3 bases and J shed 0 bases, with 3 bases lying between them. CDR1 is GTSNPN and CDR2 is SVGIG in the germline V gene (reference sequence). The CDR3 extends over 11 amino acids. The CDR3 reads CAWRASYEQYF. The CDR3 DNA sequence: TGTGCCTGGAGGGCCTCCTACGAGCAGTACTTC.

This clone was seen a few times. The rearrangement uses TRBV11-2 and TRBJ1-6, with D unresolved. Germline lookup yields CDR1 SGHAT and CDR2 FQNNGV. The V end was cut by 0 bases, the J end by 7 bases, with 10 bases between. This CDR3 comprises 15 residues. CDR3 in DNA: TGTGCCAGCAGCTTAGATCAGGCGGAAAATTCACCCCTCCACTTT. Translating it yields CASSLDQAENSPLHF.